Each of the 9 T cell receptor beta chains below was sequenced from the same sample in a study of identical twins. TCRdb reanalysed the 5' RACE reads using MiXCR and keeps one entry per CDR3 protein. The sample yields hundreds of thousands of distinct CDR3 sequences, more than 6.5% seen once. This same sample was also taken into another study, of yellow fever vaccine responses in identical twins.

Sequenced input: memory (CD45RO+) T cells sorted from blood. The receptor source for this set is a woman younger than 35 in good health.

In this sample, this clonotype turned up many times. The chain joins TRBV5-1 to TRBJ1-2, with D hard to call. With 0 bases removed from V and 2 bases from J, the gap between germline ends came to 8 bases. Germline V gene data show CDR1 as SGHRS and CDR2 as YFSETQ. CDR3 length: 14 residues. In DNA, the CDR3 is TGCGCCAGCAGCTTGGGGGCCACCAACTATGGCTACACCTTC. This encodes CASSLGATNYGYTF.

This clonotype was found many times. This sequence joins TRBV5-1 and TRBJ1-1; D call uncertain. Germline V gene data show CDR1 as SGHRS and CDR2 as YFSETQ. Trimming removed 4 bases at V and 10 bases at J, with 14 bases between. The CDR3 consists of 12 residues. As DNA, the CDR3 is TGCGCCAGCAGCCCCCTTGGGATCGGAGCTTTCTTT. This encodes CASSPLGIGAFF.

This clonotype was counted only a few times. This chain joins TRBV7-9 and TRBJ2-7, with no clear D. Germline lookup yields CDR1 SEHNR and CDR2 FQNEAQ (reference sequence). Trimming left V 4 bases short and J 3 bases short, with 16 bases between. This CDR3 comprises 15 residues. CDR3 in amino acids: CASSSELQKGYEQYF. The CDR3 coding sequence is TGTGCCAGCAGCTCCGAACTACAGAAGGGCTACGAGCAGTACTTC.

At least ten counts were recorded for this clonotype. The chain uses TRBV12-3 or TRBV12-4 and TRBJ2-5; 11 nucleotides align to TRBD1. The trim removed 5 bases at V and 4 bases at J, leaving 6 bases unmatched. The CDR3 extends over 15 amino acids. The CDR3 bases are TGTGCCAGCAGTCCGGGACAGGGGGTGATAGAGACCCAGTACTTC. Amino acid sequence: CASSPGQGVIETQYF.

The chain joins TRBV20-1 to TRBJ2-7; D unresolved. Germline CDR1 is DFQATT and CDR2 is SNEGSKA (reference sequence). The germline V and J ends were trimmed by 5 bases and 4 bases, with 15 bases remaining between them. This CDR3 comprises 13 residues. The CDR3 region has the DNA TGCAGTGCTCAGCAGGTAATCGGATACGAGCAGTACTTC. Protein: CSAQQVIGYEQYF.

In its sample, this clonotype was seen a few times. The V gene is TRBV5-6, the J gene TRBJ2-5, with D possibly being TRBD2 (6 bases). The CDR3 length is 15 residues. Germline CDR1 reads SGHDT; CDR2 reads YYEEEE. V was pared by 4 bases and J by 5 bases, with 18 bases between. The CDR3 DNA reads TGTGCCAGCAGCCCAATCCTATGGGGGGTGGAGACCCAGTACTTC. It codes for CASSPILWGVETQYF.

V and J are TRBV11-2 and TRBJ2-1; TRBD2 agrees at 8 bases. CDR1 SGHAT and CDR2 FQNNGV come from the germline V gene. V lost 4 bases and J lost 4; bases outside the gene matches: 9. This CDR3 comprises 16 residues. The CDR3 spells CASSSLTGGRYNEQFF. The CDR3 DNA sequence: TGTGCCAGCAGCTCCCTCACGGGGGGGCGGTACAATGAGCAGTTCTTC.

Many counts were recorded for this clonotype. The chain couples TRBV12-3 or TRBV12-4 to TRBJ2-1; the match to TRBD2 covers 10 bases. With 6 bases clipped from V and 11 bases from J, the junction kept 13 bases outside the gene matches. The CDR3 is made up of 15 amino acids. The CDR3 sequence is CASRKGAGGPEKQFF. The CDR3 region has the DNA TGTGCCAGCAGGAAGGGAGCGGGAGGGCCTGAGAAGCAGTTCTTC.

This clonotype was seen a handful of times. The rearrangement joins TRBV9 to TRBJ2-2; maybe TRBD2 (7 bases). Per germline, CDR1 SGDLS and CDR2 YYNGEE. This CDR3 spans 15 amino acids. V lost 6 bases and J 5 bases, leaving 17 bases between the germline ends. Here the CDR3 reads CASTSRGGVTGELFF. The CDR3 DNA reads TGTGCCAGCACCTCGAGGGGGGGGGTGACCGGGGAGCTGTTTTTT. Full variable domain (missing parts from reference TRBV9 and TRBJ2-2): DSGVTQTPKHLITATGQRVTLRCSPRSGDLSVYWYQQSLDQGLQFLIQYYNGEERAKGNILERFSAQQFPDLHSELNLSSLELGDSALYFCASTSRGGVTGELFFGEGSRLTVL.